This T cell receptor beta chain emerged from a study of blood T cell repertoires in COVID-19. Across the whole study: T cells, B-cell-depleted T cells, or PBMCs provided the cDNA or gDNA that served as material.

This clone came up once. Distinct nucleotide sequences in the sample also encode this CDR3. Those who participated ranged in age from roughly 18 to 89 years and resided in about two dozen US areas. The length of the CDR3 is 13 residues. Per germline, CDR1 GTSNPN and CDR2 SVGIG (reference sequence). V dropped 1 base and J dropped 0 bases, with 4 bases sitting between them. The method was immunoSEQ multiplex PCR; TCRdb's version includes in-frame clones alone and lacks a portion of them. The repertoire holds over 200,000 clones, with over 85% as singletons. The rearrangement links TRBV30 to TRBJ1-3; D unresolved. This clonotype was obtained from a woman in her thirties with acute COVID-19. The specimen sequenced was PBMCs or T cells enriched from blood (not recorded which). CDR3 nucleotide sequence: TGTGCCTGGAGTGGCGGCTCTGGAAACACCATATATTTT. Translating it yields CAWSGGSGNTIYF.